Detailed here is one T cell receptor (beta chain). This clonotype was detected only a few times. No antigen is known for it. Base qualities are not recorded, but no much larger clone differs from it by a single base. The TCR beta CDR3 regions were amplified from RNA transcripts. The TCR CDR3 was subjected to a first round of RT-PCR using the HTBI primer set and the Qiagen OneStep RT-PCR kit. The libraries were constructed in a second round of multiplex PCR and then size-selected and purified. Sequencing of the libraries was done on an Illumina HiSeq2000 using paired-end 100 bp reads. The original pipeline was this. Raw data were processed with SOAPnuke, discarding reads with adapters, uncalled bases, mean Phred below 15, or no exact constant-primer or identifier match. High-quality paired reads were merged with COPE v1.2.5, and unique nucleotide sequences were defined as clonotypes. MiTCR v1.1 was used to align clonotypes to the IMGT TRBV, TRBD and TRBJ reference segments. Only V-J combinations with frequency above 0.0001, covering approximately 99% of repertoires, were analysed. The TCS score was defined as F50 (clonal expansion) divided by E x V (chaos), with BLOSUM62-based TCRdist calculated between CDR3 peptides within each V-J. Welch's t-statistics and random forest reduced roughly 500 V-J features to 13, which were used in a naive Bayes classifier (R e1071). Through fastp at Q25 and MiXCR, TCRdb rebuilt clones from the public reads, retaining in-frame beta chains. Every CDR3 protein is listed once, alongside the most common genes and DNA of its rows. Here the V and J calls rest on TCRdb's processing, not on the authors' analysis. This sample comprises roughly 400,000 distinct CDR3 sequences, approximately 14% of them detected only once. The top ten hold about a quarter of the sample.

Hyperthyroidism patients were newly diagnosed, had a disease duration of under 2 months, and were aged 18 to 65 years. Exclusion was applied to patients with uncontrolled infections, other autoimmune diseases, pregnancy or lactation. Clinical symptoms, serum thyroxine and TRAb, thyroid ultrasound, and orbital computed tomography formed the basis for the diagnoses. Blood from progressor patients was drawn when they were first diagnosed with hyperthyroidism, before any ophthalmopathy symptoms appeared. PBMCs were separated from 10 ml of fresh peripheral blood using Ficoll-Paque density gradient centrifugation. Progressor patients were first diagnosed with Graves' hyperthyroidism and then developed ophthalmopathy during follow-up. Total RNA was extracted with Trizol reagent, and quality was checked on an Agilent 2100 Bioanalyzer. Via the germline V gene, CDR1 is SGDLS and CDR2 YYNGEE. The CDR3 sequence holds 12 residues, the cysteine and phenylalanine included. The only DNA kept is the CDR3, 36 bases in frame from the first base. V has 5 bases trimmed and J has 7 bases trimmed; junction bases matching no gene number 2.

The data derive from a study of T cells in Graves' hyperthyroidism and ophthalmopathy (dated by TCRdb to 2018 to 2020). Study-wide context: Peripheral blood was collected at initial diagnosis, before any treatment. After blood sampling, hyperthyroidism patients were treated with methimazole at a starting dose of 30 mg daily, and ophthalmopathy patients were treated with high-dose intravenous methylprednisolone. Prospective prediction of ophthalmopathy was tested in an independent validation cohort of approximately 19 hyperthyroidism patients and 17 patients who later progressed to ophthalmopathy. According to the paper, TCR Vbeta CDR3 sequencing was carried out on approximately 140 peripheral blood samples, which came from 40 to 45 ophthalmopathy, some 73 hyperthyroidism and approximately 17 progressor patients. In more than five Graves' hyperthyroidism patients, the study also compared T-cell repertoires from thyroid tissue with T-cell repertoires from blood. The roughly 94 discovery patients were randomly divided into training and test sets at a 7:3 ratio. A discovery cohort of approximately 100 patients, 43 with Graves' ophthalmopathy and 55 to 60 with stable Graves' hyperthyroidism, was used to find distinguishing TCR V-J signatures. What the study reported, not specific to this receptor: In validation, progression to ophthalmopathy was predicted by the model with 70.59% sensitivity and 72.22% specificity, a median of 6.5 months before onset. Blood samples also contained most of the expanded thyroid clonotypes (frequency above 0.001), which suggests that blood repertoires may reflect thyroid immune responses. No statistical method was used to fix the sample size in advance, and group allocation was not hidden from the investigators. A 13 V-J signature model separated ophthalmopathy from stable hyperthyroidism, with around 88% sensitivity and 81.08% specificity in cross-validation and 80%/75% in testing.

The TCR comes from a woman aged 18-30 years with Graves' hyperthyroidism that later progressed to Graves' ophthalmopathy. The V gene is TRBV9 and the J gene is TRBJ1-2; 10 bases in the junction line up with TRBD1. Source material: blood. The sequence in DNA is TGTGCCAGCAGGACAGGGGGCGGTGGCTACACCTTC. This encodes CASRTGGGGYTF.